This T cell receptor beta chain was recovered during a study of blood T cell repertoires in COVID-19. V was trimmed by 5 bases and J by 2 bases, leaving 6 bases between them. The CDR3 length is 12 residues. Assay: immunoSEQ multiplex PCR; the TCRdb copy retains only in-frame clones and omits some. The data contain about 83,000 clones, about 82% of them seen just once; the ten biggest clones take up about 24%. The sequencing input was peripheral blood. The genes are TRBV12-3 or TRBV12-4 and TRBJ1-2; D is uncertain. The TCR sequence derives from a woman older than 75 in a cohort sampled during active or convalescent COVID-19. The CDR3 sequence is CASSGGNYGYTF. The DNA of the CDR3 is TGTGCCAGCAGTGGAGGGAACTATGGCTACACCTTC.